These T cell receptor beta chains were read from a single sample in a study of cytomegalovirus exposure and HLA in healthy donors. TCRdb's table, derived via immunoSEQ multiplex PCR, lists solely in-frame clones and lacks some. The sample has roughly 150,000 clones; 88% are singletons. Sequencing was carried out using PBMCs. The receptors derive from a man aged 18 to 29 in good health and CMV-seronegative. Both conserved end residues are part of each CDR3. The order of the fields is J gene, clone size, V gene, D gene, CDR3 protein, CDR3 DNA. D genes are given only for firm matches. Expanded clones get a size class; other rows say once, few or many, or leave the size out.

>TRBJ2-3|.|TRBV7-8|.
CASSDVLAGQITDTQYF
TGTGCCAGCAGCGACGTTCTGGCGGGACAGATCACAGATACGCAGTATTTT
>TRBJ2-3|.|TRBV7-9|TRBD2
CASSPGTSGLSTDTQYF
TGTGCCAGCAGCCCCGGGACTAGCGGACTGAGCACAGATACGCAGTATTTT
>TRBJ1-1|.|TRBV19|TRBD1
CASSIGTGNTEAFF
TGTGCCAGTAGCATCGGGACAGGAAACACTGAAGCTTTCTTT
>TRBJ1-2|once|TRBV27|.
CASSLGEAYGYTF
TGTGCCAGCAGTTTAGGAGAGGCCTATGGCTACACCTTC
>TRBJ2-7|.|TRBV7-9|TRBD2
CASSEGTSGRTYEQYF
TGTGCCAGCAGCGAAGGGACTAGCGGGAGGACCTACGAGCAGTACTTC
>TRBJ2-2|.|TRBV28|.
CATKWGSGNTGELFF
TGTGCCACCAAATGGGGCTCGGGGAACACCGGGGAGCTGTTTTTT
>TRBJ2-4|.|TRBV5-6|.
CASSFVTGTKNIQYF
TGTGCCAGCAGCTTCGTGACAGGCACTAAAAACATTCAGTACTTC
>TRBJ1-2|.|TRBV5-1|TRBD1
CASSAGGPTGTNGYTF
TGCGCCAGCAGCGCGGGAGGCCCGACAGGGACCAACGGCTACACCTTC
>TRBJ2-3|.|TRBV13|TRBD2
CASSLGIAGGRYF
TGTGCCAGCAGCTTAGGAATAGCGGGTGGGCGGTATTTT
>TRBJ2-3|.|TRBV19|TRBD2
CASKSGAWADTQYF
TGTGCCAGTAAAAGCGGGGCTTGGGCAGATACGCAGTATTTT
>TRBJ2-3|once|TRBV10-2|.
CASSEGRGLPTDTQYF
TGCGCCAGCAGTGAAGGACGGGGACTCCCCACAGATACGCAGTATTTT
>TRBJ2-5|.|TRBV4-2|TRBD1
CASSQRTGSLETQYF
TGTGCCAGCAGCCAGCGGACAGGGAGCTTGGAGACCCAGTACTTC
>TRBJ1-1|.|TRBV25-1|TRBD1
CASKSRDRGYTEAFF
TGTGCCAGCAAGAGCCGGGACAGGGGTTACACTGAAGCTTTCTTT
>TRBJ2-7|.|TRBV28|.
CASSPGTLLYEQYF
TGTGCCAGCAGTCCGGGTACTCTACTCTACGAGCAGTACTTC
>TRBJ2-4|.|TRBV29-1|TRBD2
CSARVGTRALESDIQYF
TGCAGCGCCCGGGTTGGGACTAGGGCTTTAGAGTCTGACATTCAGTACTTC
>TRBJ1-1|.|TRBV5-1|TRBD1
CASSTLSQGENTEAFF
TGCGCCAGCAGCACCCTATCCCAGGGGGAGAACACTGAAGCTTTCTTT
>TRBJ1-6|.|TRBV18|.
CASSMEGSYNSPLHF
TGTGCCAGCTCCATGGAGGGCTCCTATAATTCACCCCTCCACTTT
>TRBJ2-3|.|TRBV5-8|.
CASSRGQTSTDTQYF
TGTGCCAGCAGCCGCGGACAGACTAGCACAGATACGCAGTATTTT
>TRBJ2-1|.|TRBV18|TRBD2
CASSPPQGLAGANEQFF
TGTGCCAGCTCACCACCCCAGGGACTAGCGGGAGCCAATGAGCAGTTCTTC
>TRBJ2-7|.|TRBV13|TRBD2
CASSLGGLAGDDEQYF
TGTGCCAGCAGCTTAGGTGGGCTAGCGGGAGACGACGAGCAGTACTTC
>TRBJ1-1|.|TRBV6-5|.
CASSYVGGGTEAFF
TGTGCCAGCAGTTACGTAGGCGGGGGGACTGAAGCTTTCTTT
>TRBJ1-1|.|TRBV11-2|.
CASSSAGTVNTEAFF
TGTGCCAGCAGCTCGGCGGGGACTGTGAACACTGAAGCTTTCTTT
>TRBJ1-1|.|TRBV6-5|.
CASSYFGPAGRTEAFF
TGTGCCAGCAGTTACTTCGGACCGGCGGGCCGCACTGAAGCTTTCTTT
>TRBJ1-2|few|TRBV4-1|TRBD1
CASSHRSRGQGYTF
TGCGCCAGCAGCCACCGTAGTAGGGGGCAAGGCTACACCTTC
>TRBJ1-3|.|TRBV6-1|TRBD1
CASRTGSGNTIYF
TGTGCCAGCAGGACAGGGTCTGGAAACACCATATATTTT
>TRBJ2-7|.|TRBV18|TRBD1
CASSPLGQDTYEQYF
TGTGCCAGCTCACCACTGGGACAGGACACCTACGAGCAGTACTTC
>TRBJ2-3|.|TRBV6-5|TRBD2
CASGLAGVTDTQYF
TGTGCCAGCGGACTAGCGGGAGTAACAGATACGCAGTATTTT
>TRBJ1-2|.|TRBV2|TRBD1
CASTGQGALGYTF
TGTGCCAGCACGGGGCAGGGGGCGCTCGGCTACACCTTC
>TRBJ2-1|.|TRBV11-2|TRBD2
CASSLGDSGEAYNEQFF
TGTGCCAGCAGCTTAGGGGATAGCGGGGAGGCCTACAATGAGCAGTTCTTC
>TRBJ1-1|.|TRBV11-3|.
CASSFAGRTEAFF
TGTGCCAGCAGCTTTGCAGGTCGCACTGAAGCTTTCTTT
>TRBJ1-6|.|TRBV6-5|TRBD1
CASGQARYNSPLHF
TGTGCCAGCGGACAGGCGCGCTATAATTCACCCCTCCACTTT
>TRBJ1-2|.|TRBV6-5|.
CASSNLAPLANYGYTF
TGTGCCAGCAGTAACTTGGCTCCCCTAGCTAACTATGGCTACACCTTC
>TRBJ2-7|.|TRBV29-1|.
CSAPMAPSYEQYF
TGCAGCGCTCCGATGGCCCCGTCCTACGAGCAGTACTTC
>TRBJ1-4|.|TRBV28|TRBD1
CASSLSRDRFNEKLFF
TGTGCCAGCAGTTTATCCCGGGACAGGTTTAATGAAAAACTGTTTTTT
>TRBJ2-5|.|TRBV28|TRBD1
CASSITGDETQYF
TGTGCCAGCAGTATCACAGGGGACGAGACCCAGTACTTC
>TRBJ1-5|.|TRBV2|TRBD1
CASSLQGAGSNQPQHF
TGTGCCAGCAGTCTACAGGGGGCCGGAAGCAATCAGCCCCAGCATTTT
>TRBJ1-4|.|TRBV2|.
CASSEARQGGGEKLFF
TGTGCCAGCAGTGAAGCGAGGCAGGGCGGGGGGGAAAAACTGTTTTTT
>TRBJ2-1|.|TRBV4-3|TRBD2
CASSLNGLAGVNEQFF
TGCGCCAGCAGCCTAAACGGACTAGCGGGAGTTAATGAGCAGTTCTTC
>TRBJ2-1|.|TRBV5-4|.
CASSLESGRKEQFF
TGTGCCAGCAGCCTGGAAAGTGGGAGAAAGGAGCAGTTCTTC
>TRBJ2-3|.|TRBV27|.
CASSLQGSSTDTQYF
TGTGCCAGCAGTTTACAGGGGTCAAGCACAGATACGCAGTATTTT
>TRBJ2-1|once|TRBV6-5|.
CASSYGGYNEQFF
TGTGCCAGCAGTTACGGGGGGTACAATGAGCAGTTCTTC
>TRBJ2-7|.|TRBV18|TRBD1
CASSPWDRVGEQYF
TGTGCCAGCTCACCATGGGACAGGGTAGGCGAGCAGTACTTC
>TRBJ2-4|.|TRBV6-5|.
CASRKTGTMNIQYF
TGTGCCAGCAGAAAAACCGGGACAATGAACATTCAGTACTTC
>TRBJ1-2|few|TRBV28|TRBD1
CASSLPGQGGYGYTF
TGTGCCAGCAGTCTACCCGGACAGGGGGGCTATGGCTACACCTTC
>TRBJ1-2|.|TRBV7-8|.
CASSDSLYGYTF
TGTGCCAGCAGCGACAGTCTCTATGGCTACACCTTC
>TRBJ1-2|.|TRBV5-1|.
CASSLPGPPSGYTF
TGCGCCAGCAGCTTACCGGGTCCACCGAGTGGCTACACCTTC
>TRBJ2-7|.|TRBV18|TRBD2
CASSPLKTSGPYEQYF
TGTGCCAGCTCACCACTGAAGACTAGCGGGCCCTACGAGCAGTACTTC
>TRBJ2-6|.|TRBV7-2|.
CASSLDSRLVSSGANVLTF
TGTGCCAGCAGCTTAGACTCCAGGCTTGTTAGCTCTGGGGCCAACGTCCTGACTTTC
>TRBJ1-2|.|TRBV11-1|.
CASSPTGLNYGYTF
TGTGCCAGCAGCCCGACAGGACTCAACTATGGCTACACCTTC
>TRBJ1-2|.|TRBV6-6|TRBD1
CASSYDGTGGAVLF
TGTGCCAGCAGTTACGATGGGACAGGGGGCGCGGTGCTCTTC